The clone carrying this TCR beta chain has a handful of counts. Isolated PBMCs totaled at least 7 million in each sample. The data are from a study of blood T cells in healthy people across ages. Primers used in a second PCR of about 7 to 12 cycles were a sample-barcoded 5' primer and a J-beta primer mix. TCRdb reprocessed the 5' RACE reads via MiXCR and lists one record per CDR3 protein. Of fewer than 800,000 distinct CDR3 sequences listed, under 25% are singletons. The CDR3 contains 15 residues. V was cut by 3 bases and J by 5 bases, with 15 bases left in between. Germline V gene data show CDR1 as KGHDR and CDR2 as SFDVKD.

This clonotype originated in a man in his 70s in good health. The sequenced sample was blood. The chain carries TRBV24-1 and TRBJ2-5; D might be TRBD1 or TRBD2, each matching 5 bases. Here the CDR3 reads CATSDPGSLGETQYF. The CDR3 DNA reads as TGTGCCACCAGTGATCCAGGGAGTTTGGGGGAGACCCAGTACTTC.